This T cell receptor (beta chain) was documented in a study of T cells expressing NK-cell markers. Comments on this clonotype: The antigen is not known.

TCR beta libraries carry UMIs added by 5'RACE template switching. Following a re-call of the 5' RACE reads, TCRdb has one entry per CDR3 protein and lacks DNA. The sample totals 350,000 to 400,000 distinct CDR3 sequences. This CDR3 spans 16 amino acids. Germline V gene data show CDR1 as LGHDT and CDR2 as YNNKEL (reference sequence). Points from the study as a whole: For a few donors, these clonotypes were likewise the leading ones in the CD3+CD56-NKG2C+ fraction.

Sequencing used blood T cells: a sorted CD56 or NKG2C T cell subset, CD4+ or CD8+ T cells, or bulk PBMC T cells (not recorded which). This sequence joins TRBV3-1 and TRBJ2-7; as DNA is missing, the TRBD2 call by TCRdb cannot be tested. This sequence originates from a woman aged 50 to 65 in good health. The CDR3 sequence is CASSRTSGRGSYEQYF.